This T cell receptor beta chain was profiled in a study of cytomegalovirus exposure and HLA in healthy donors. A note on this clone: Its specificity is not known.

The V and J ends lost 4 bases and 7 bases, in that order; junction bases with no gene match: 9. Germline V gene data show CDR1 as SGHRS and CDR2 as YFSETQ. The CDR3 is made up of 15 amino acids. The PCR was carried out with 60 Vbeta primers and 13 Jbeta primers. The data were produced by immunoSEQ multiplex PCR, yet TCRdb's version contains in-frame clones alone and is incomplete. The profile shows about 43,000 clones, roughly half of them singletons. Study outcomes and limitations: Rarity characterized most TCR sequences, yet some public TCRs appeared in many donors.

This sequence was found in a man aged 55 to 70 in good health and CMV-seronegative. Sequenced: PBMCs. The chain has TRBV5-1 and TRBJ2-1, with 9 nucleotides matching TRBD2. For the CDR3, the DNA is TGCGCCAGCAGCCTTATAGCGGGAGAGGGTAATGAGCAGTTCTTC. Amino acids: CASSLIAGEGNEQFF.